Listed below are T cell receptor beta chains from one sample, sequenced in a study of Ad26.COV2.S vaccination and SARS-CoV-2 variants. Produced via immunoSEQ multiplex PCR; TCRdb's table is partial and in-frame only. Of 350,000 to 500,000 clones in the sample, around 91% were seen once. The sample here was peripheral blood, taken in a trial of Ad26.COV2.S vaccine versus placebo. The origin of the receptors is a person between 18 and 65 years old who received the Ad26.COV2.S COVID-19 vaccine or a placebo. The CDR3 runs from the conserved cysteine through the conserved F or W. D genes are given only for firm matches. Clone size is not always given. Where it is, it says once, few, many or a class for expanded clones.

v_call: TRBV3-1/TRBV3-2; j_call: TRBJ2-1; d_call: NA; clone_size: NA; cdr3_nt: TGTGCCAGCAGAGAAAACAGCAACACCTACAATGAGCAGTTCTTC; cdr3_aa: CASRENSNTYNEQFF
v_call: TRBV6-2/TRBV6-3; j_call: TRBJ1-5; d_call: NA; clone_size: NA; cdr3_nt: TGTGCCAGCAGTTTCCGGACCCCCGGAAGCAATCAGCCCCAGCATTTT; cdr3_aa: CASSFRTPGSNQPQHF
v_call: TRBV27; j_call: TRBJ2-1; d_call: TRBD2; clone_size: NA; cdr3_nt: TGTGCCAGCAGTCCCGGGACTAGCGGGAACAATGAGCAGTTCTTC; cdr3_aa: CASSPGTSGNNEQFF
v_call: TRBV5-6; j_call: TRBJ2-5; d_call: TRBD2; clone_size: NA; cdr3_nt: TGTGCCAGCAGCTTGTTTGGGACTAGCGGGAGGGACGGGGAGACCCAGTACTTC; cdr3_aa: CASSLFGTSGRDGETQYF
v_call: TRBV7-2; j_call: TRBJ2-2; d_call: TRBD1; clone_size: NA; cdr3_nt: TGTGCCAGCAGCTTCAGGGGGCTTGCCACCGGGGAGCTGTTTTTT; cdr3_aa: CASSFRGLATGELFF
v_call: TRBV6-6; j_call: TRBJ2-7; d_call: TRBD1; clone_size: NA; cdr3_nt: TGTGCCAGCAGTTACTTGCAGGGGGCATCCTACGAGCAGTACTTC; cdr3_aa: CASSYLQGASYEQYF
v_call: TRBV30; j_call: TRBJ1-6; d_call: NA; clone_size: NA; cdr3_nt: TGTGCCTTGGGCGAGGGGTCACCCCTCCACTTT; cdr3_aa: CALGEGSPLHF
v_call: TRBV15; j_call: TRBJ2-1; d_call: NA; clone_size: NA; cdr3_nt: TGTGCCACCCAAACCTCTGGACTATACAATGAGCAGTTCTTC; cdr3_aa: CATQTSGLYNEQFF
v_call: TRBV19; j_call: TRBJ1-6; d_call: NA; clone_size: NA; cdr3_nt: TGTGCCAGTAGGTGGGGCAGGGGTAATTCACCCCTCCACTTT; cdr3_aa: CASRWGRGNSPLHF
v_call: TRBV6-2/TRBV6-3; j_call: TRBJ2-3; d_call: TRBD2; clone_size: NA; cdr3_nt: TGTGCCAGCAGTTACGGGAGGGCCACAGATACGCAGTATTTT; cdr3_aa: CASSYGRATDTQYF
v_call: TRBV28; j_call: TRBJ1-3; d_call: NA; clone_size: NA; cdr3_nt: TGTGCCAGCATGGACTCTGGAAACACCATATATTTT; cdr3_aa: CASMDSGNTIYF
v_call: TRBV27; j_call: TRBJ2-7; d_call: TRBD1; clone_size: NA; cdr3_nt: TGTGCCAGCAGTTTATCCCATAGGACAGGGGGAGGCTACGAGCAGTACTTC; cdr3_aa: CASSLSHRTGGGYEQYF
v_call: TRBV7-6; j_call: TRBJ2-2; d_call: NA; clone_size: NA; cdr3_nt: TGTGCCAGCAGCTCTCCCGGTGGAGGGCCCGGGGAGCTGTTTTTT; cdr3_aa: CASSSPGGGPGELFF
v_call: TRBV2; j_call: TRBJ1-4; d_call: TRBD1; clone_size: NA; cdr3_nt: TGTGCCACCGGAGGGACAGTCAATGAAAAACTGTTTTTT; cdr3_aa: CATGGTVNEKLFF
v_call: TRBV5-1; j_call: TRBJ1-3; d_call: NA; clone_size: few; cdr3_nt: TGCGCCAGCAGCTTGGAGGGGAGACATGGGTCTGGAAACACCATATATTTT; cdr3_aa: CASSLEGRHGSGNTIYF
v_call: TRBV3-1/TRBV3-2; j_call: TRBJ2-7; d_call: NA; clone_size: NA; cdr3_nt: TGTGCCAGCAGCCAAGGGCGGGACGAGCAGTACTTC; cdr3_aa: CASSQGRDEQYF
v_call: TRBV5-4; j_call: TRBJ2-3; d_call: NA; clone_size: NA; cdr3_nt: TGTGCCAGCAGCCCCAGGACAGGCACAGATACGCAGTATTTT; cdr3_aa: CASSPRTGTDTQYF
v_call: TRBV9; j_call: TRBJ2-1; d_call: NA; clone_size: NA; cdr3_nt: TGTGCCAGCAGCGTTGGACGTTACAATGAGCAGTTCTTC; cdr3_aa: CASSVGRYNEQFF
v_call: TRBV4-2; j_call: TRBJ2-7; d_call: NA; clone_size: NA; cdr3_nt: TGTGCCAGCAGCCAAGCCCCCGGGACAATTACCTACGAGCAGTACTTC; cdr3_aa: CASSQAPGTITYEQYF
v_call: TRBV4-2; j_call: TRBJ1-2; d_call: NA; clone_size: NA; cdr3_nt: TGTGCCAGCAGCCAAGAATCCGGACACAACTATGGCTACACCTTC; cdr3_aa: CASSQESGHNYGYTF
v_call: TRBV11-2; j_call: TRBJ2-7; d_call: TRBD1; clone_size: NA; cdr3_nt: TGTGCCAGCAGCTCCTTCTATCAGGGGGCGATCGACGAGCAGTACTTC; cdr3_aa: CASSSFYQGAIDEQYF
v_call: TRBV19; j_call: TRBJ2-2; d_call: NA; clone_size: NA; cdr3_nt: TGTGCCAGTGCCTCCAAACACACCGGGGAGCTGTTTTTT; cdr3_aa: CASASKHTGELFF
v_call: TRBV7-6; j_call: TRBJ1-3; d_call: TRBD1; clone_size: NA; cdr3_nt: TGTGCCAGCAGCTTAGGGACAGGCCGAGGCGCTGGAAACACCATATATTTT; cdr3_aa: CASSLGTGRGAGNTIYF
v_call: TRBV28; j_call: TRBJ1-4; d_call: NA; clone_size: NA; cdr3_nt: TGTGCCAGCACCCCGGGACGGACTAATGAAAAACTGTTTTTT; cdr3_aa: CASTPGRTNEKLFF
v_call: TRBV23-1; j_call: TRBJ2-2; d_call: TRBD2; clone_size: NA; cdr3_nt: TGCGCCAGCAGTCCCTCGGTGAGCGGGAGGGAACCCGGGGAGCTGTTTTTT; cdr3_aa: CASSPSVSGREPGELFF
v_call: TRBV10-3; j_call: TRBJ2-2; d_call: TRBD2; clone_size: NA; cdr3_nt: TGTGCCATCAGTGGAGCCGGGACTAGATTAAGCACCGGGGAGCTGTTTTTT; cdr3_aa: CAISGAGTRLSTGELFF
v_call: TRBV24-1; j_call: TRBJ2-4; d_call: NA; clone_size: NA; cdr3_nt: TGTGCCACCAGTGCCGGGGGCCTAGCCAAAAACATTCAGTACTTC; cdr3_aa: CATSAGGLAKNIQYF
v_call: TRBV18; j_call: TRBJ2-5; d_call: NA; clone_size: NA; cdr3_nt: TGTGCCAGCTCACCATCGCAGGGCGGCAAAGAGACCCAGTACTTC; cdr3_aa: CASSPSQGGKETQYF
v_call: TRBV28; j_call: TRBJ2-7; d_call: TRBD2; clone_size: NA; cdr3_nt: TGTGCCAGCAGTTTCCCCCGACTAGCGCGGACCTACGAGCAGTACTTC; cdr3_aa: CASSFPRLARTYEQYF
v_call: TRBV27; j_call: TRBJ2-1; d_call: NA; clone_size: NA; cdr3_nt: TGTGCCAGCAGTTTATCGCAAGGGGGCAATGAGCAGTTCTTC; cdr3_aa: CASSLSQGGNEQFF
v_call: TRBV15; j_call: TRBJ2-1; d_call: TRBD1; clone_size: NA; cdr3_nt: TGTGCCACCAGCAGAGACACATACAGGGGCATTGATGAGCAGTTCTTC; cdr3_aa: CATSRDTYRGIDEQFF
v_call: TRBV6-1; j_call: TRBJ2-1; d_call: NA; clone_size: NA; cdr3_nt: TGTGCCAGCAGTGAACCGGACTACTCGTTTGAGCAGTTCTTC; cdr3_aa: CASSEPDYSFEQFF
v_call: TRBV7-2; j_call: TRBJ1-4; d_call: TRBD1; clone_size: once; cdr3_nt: TGTGCCAGCAGCTTGACAGGGGGCTATATTGAAAAACTGTTTTTT; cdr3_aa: CASSLTGGYIEKLFF
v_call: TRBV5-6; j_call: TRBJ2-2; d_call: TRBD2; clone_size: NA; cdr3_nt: TGTGCCAGCAGCCCCGTAGGAGCGGGGGCATCCGACGGGGAGCTGTTTTTT; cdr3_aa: CASSPVGAGASDGELFF
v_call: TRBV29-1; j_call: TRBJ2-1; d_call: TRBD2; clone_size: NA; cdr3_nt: TGCAGCGTTGAAGGGTTGGCAGTAGCGGGGGACCCCAATGAGCAGTTCTTC; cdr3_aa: CSVEGLAVAGDPNEQFF
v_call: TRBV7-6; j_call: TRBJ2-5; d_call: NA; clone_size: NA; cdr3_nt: TGTGCCAGCAGCCCACAATCAGAGACCCAGTACTTC; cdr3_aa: CASSPQSETQYF
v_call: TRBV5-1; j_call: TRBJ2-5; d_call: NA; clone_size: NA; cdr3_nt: TGCGCCAGCAGCTTGGACACAGGGAGGCAAGAGACCCAGTACTTC; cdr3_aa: CASSLDTGRQETQYF
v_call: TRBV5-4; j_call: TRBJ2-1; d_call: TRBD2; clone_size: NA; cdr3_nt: TGTGCCAGCAGCTTGCCACGGGGGGGGATCGGGTACAATGAGCAGTTCTTC; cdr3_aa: CASSLPRGGIGYNEQFF
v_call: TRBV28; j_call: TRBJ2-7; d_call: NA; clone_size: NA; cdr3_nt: TGTGCCAGCAGCCCTAACCAACTCCCCTACGAGCAGTACTTC; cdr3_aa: CASSPNQLPYEQYF
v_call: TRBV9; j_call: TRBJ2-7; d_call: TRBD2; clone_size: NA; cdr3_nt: TGTGCCAGCAGTCCACACGGGCGGGGAGGGTACGAGCAGTACTTC; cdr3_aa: CASSPHGRGGYEQYF
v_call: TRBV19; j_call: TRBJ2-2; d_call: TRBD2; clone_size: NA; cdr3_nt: TGTGCCAGTAGTCCCAGAGGCGCCAGGGAGGGCGGGGAGCTGTTTTTT; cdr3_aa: CASSPRGAREGGELFF
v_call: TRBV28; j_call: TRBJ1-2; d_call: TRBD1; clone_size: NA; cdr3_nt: TGTGCCAGCAGTTTATTAACTGGTTCGGCAGGGGGAATCTATGGCTACACCTTC; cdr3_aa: CASSLLTGSAGGIYGYTF
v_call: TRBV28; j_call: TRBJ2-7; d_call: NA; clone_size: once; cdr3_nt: TGTGCCAGCAGTTTATTACAAGCAGTATACGAGCAGTACTTC; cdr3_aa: CASSLLQAVYEQYF
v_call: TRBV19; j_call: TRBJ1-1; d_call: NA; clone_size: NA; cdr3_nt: TGTGCCAGTAGTATAGGCCCCGCACGGACTGAAGCTTTCTTT; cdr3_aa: CASSIGPARTEAFF
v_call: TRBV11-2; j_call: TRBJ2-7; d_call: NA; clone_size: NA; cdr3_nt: TGTGCCAGCAGCCCACCCTACAGGGCCAGCGAGCAGTACTTC; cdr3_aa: CASSPPYRASEQYF
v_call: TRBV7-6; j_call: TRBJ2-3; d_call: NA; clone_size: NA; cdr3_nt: TGTGCCAGCAGCCCCAGCGGACTTACTAGCACAGATACGCAGTATTTT; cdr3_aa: CASSPSGLTSTDTQYF
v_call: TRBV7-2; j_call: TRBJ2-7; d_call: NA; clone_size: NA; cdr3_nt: TGTGCCAGCAGCTTTCAGGACTCCTACGAGCAGTACTTC; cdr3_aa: CASSFQDSYEQYF
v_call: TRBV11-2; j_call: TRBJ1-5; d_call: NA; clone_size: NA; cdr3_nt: TGTGCCAGCAGCTTGGGGTACAATCAGCCCCAGCATTTT; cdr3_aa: CASSLGYNQPQHF
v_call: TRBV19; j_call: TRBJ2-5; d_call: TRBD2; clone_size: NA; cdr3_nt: TGTGCCAGTAGTATTAGTTATAGCGGGAGTGGAGAGACCCAGTACTTC; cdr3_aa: CASSISYSGSGETQYF
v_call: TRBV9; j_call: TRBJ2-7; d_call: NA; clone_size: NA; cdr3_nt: TGTGCCAGCAGCGTAGACCCATCGACCTACGAGCAGTACTTC; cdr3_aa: CASSVDPSTYEQYF
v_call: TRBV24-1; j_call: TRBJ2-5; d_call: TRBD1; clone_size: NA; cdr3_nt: TGTGCCACCAGTGATCCTGGGACAGGAGGCGAGACCCAGTACTTC; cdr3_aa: CATSDPGTGGETQYF
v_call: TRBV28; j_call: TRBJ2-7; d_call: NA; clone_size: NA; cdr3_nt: TGTGCCAGCAGTGCGCAGGGTTTGGTCGTGTACTTC; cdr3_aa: CASSAQGLVVYF
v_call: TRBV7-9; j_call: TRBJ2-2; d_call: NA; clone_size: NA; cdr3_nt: TGTGCCAGCAGCTCGGGGATCGGGGAGCTGTTTTTT; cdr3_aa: CASSSGIGELFF
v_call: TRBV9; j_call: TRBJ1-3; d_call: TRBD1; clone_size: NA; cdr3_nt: TGTGCCAGCAGCGTAGAACAGGGGGCGGATGGAAACACCATATATTTT; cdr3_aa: CASSVEQGADGNTIYF
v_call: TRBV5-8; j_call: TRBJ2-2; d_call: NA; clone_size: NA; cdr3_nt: TGTGCCAGCAGCCTGGGGACGCTCACCGGGGAGCTGTTTTTT; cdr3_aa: CASSLGTLTGELFF
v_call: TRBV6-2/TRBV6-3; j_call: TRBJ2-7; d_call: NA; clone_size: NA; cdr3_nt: TGTGCCAGCAGTTCCAATCGGTATTACTACGAGCAGTACTTC; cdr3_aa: CASSSNRYYYEQYF
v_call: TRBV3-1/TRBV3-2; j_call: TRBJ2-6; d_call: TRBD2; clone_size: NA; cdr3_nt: TGTGCCAGCAGCCAAGGGGGGGGATCGAAAAGGGCCAACGTCCTGACTTTC; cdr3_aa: CASSQGGGSKRANVLTF
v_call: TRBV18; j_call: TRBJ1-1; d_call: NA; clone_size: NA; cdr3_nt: TGTGCCAGCTCCCAATGGGGGTTAACGGTATCGAACACTGAAGCTTTCTTT; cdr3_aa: CASSQWGLTVSNTEAFF
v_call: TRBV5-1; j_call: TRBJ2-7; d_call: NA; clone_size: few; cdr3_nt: TGCGCCAGCAGCTCCGACTACGAGCAGTACTTC; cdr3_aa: CASSSDYEQYF